This T cell receptor (beta chain) emerged from a study of cytomegalovirus exposure and HLA in healthy donors. With respect to this clone: Its matching antigen is unknown.

Primers included in the PCR were 60 Vbeta and 13 Jbeta primers. TCRdb's copy holds only in-frame clones and misses some; the assay was immunoSEQ multiplex PCR. The sample includes about 33,000 clones. Study-level findings and limits: Being productive about 87% or about 30% of the time was typical of most TCR beta V segments in an earlier analysis. Most TCR sequences proved rare, with some public TCRs found in many donors. Fewer than 200 TCR beta chains were listed as cytomegalovirus-associated.

The source is a man in his forties or fifties in good health and CMV-seronegative. Sequenced input: PBMCs.

In nucleotides, the CDR3 is TGTGCCAGCAGCTTCAGGGATGGACGGAACACTGAAGCTTTCTTT. This gives the protein CASSFRDGRNTEAFF. The rearrangement joins TRBV5-6 to TRBJ1-1; tentatively, D is TRBD1 (5 bases). Trimming took 2 bases from V and 1 from J, leaving 12 bases between them. Germline V gene data show CDR1 as SGHDT and CDR2 as YYEEEE. The CDR3 is 15 amino acids.